This T cell receptor beta chain was captured by sequencing in a study of identical twins listed by TCRdb under 2016. Regarding the study in general: To test whether fetal clonotypes persist, this study deep-sequenced TCR alpha and beta repertoires from monozygotic twins, from unrelated adults of various ages, and from cord blood. To rule out contamination, replicate twin experiments were performed at different times with different library preparation protocols. Beyond this particular receptor, the publication reports: In monozygotic twins, recombination models systematically underestimated out-of-frame TCR alpha sharing, but the models matched the sharing seen between unrelated individuals. The excess sharing between twins in beta out-of-frame sequences was weaker because fewer shared sequences reduced the signal-to-noise ratio. Invariant T cells such as MAIT and iNKT could partly confound zero-insertion analyses, though diverse VJ usage argued against this for most clonotypes. Because the same donors could not be followed over many years, the conclusions relied on cross-sectional statistical analysis. Compared with coincidental sharing between unrelated individuals, out-of-frame TCR alpha sequences shared between twins had an excess of sequences with low generation probability. Fewer insertions were carried by abundant cord blood beta clonotypes; a weaker similar trend was observed in young adult naive repertoires, while no such trend was observed in memory repertoires.

On this clonotype: Its antigen remains unidentified. Per-base qualities were not stored, and no clone one base away is much larger.

The library relied on 5' RACE. The run used an Illumina HiSeq 2000. Template switching introduced a universal primer binding site; the final cDNA contained a unique molecular identifier, enabling accurate counting of TCR cDNA molecules. First-strand cDNA for TCR alpha and beta chains was synthesized from specific primers in the conserved constant-segment region. To control for contamination, every cDNA library carried two barcodes: a SMART-Mk sample barcode plus Illumina barcodes. TruSeq adapter sequences and Illumina sample barcodes were added in two successive PCR steps. TCR alpha and beta cDNA libraries were sequenced on the Illumina HiSeq platform with custom primers. Turning to the authors' computational methods: MiGEC was used to process raw reads and extract unique molecular identifiers, and MiXCR was used to find CDR3 positions. For each individual, recombination models were inferred using an EM algorithm with the repgenHMM and IGoR tools. Shared clonotypes were analyzed with the tcR package in R, and sharing was normalized by the product of cloneset sizes. Out-of-frame nonproductive sequences were analyzed to study raw recombination free of thymic and clonal selection effects. The public sequencing data were trimmed at Q25 with fastp and processed into clonotypes with MiXCR by TCRdb, which kept only in-frame beta chains. Every CDR3 protein is listed once, alongside the most common genes and DNA of its rows. These V and J calls originate from TCRdb's pipeline instead of the authors' own analysis. This sample lists 450,000 to 650,000 distinct CDR3 sequences; nearly 10% were detected once. The top ten clonotypes cover approximately 3% of the sample.

CDR1 and CDR2 were assigned from the germline V gene as MNHEY and SVGEGT. From its cysteine to its phenylalanine, the CDR3 spans 15 amino acids. The retained sequence is limited to the CDR3, 45 bases, with the frame set at the first base. V was cut back by 2 bases and J by 4 bases, leaving a gap of 13 bases between them. Every donor was a healthy Caucasian. Three pairs of female monozygotic twins, all aged 18 to 29 years, made up the twin cohort. The RNA used for TCR libraries was isolated from peripheral blood mononuclear cells. The same data also went into a second study, on yellow fever vaccine responses in identical twins. As described in the second report: According to the authors, in identical twins the way T cells responded to vaccination appeared partly convergent and partly personalized. In the study, vaccine-responding T cell clones were precisely tracked in identical twins.

The clonotype was recovered from a woman between 18 and 30 years old in good health. Sequencing input: PBMCs. The chain joins TRBV6-2 or TRBV6-3 to TRBJ2-3, with TRBD2 as a weak D call on 7 bases. The CDR3 corresponds to CASSYPGGGADTQYF. The DNA is as follows: TGTGCCAGCAGTTACCCGGGGGGCGGGGCAGATACGCAGTATTTT.